Listed below are T cell receptor beta chains from one sample, sequenced in a study. Via MiXCR, TCRdb re-called the 5' RACE reads, giving one row per CDR3 protein. Of roughly 56,000 distinct CDR3 sequences listed, approximately 29% are singletons. The sample comprised tumor-infiltrating naive CD4+ T cells sorted from the breast tumor. Receptors originate from a female donor with breast cancer. CDR3s include the opening cysteine and the closing phenylalanine or tryptophan. A D gene is named only where the DNA matches it firmly. Expanded clones are given a class, and other clones once, few, many or no size at all.

>15|TRBV6-5|few|-|TRBJ1-5
CASSPTRGAHQPQHF
TGTGCCAGCAGCCCGACCCGCGGGGCCCATCAGCCCCAGCATTTT
>15|TRBV9|once|-|TRBJ2-1
CASQAGSTIGGEQFF
TGTGCCAGCCAAGCAGGATCCACCATAGGGGGTGAGCAGTTCTTC
>17|TRBV4-1|few|-|TRBJ2-3
CASSQDSVAARQDTQYF
TGCGCCAGCAGCCAAGATTCGGTAGCAGCAAGGCAAGATACGCAGTATTTT
>15|TRBV27|-|TRBD2|TRBJ2-7
CASSTRQTSHYEQYF
TGTGCCAGCAGTACCCGACAGACTAGCCACTACGAGCAGTACTTC
>14|TRBV12-3/TRBV12-4|few|TRBD2|TRBJ2-7
CASSQRTSWDEQYF
TGTGCCAGCAGTCAAAGGACTAGCTGGGACGAGCAGTACTTC
>13|TRBV7-2|many|-|TRBJ2-5
CASSLSPRETQYF
TGTGCCAGCAGCTTATCCCCGCGAGAGACCCAGTACTTC
>14|TRBV20-1|-|-|TRBJ2-3
CSARPSGTTDTQYF
TGCAGTGCTAGACCTTCCGGGACGACAGATACGCAGTATTTT
>15|TRBV6-6|-|TRBD1|TRBJ1-2
CASTYGTGQNYGYTF
TGTGCCAGCACCTACGGGACAGGGCAAAACTATGGCTACACCTTC
>14|TRBV7-6|-|-|TRBJ2-1
CASSLAGVNKEQFF
TGTGCCAGCAGCTTAGCGGGAGTAAACAAAGAGCAGTTCTTC
>14|TRBV20-1|-|TRBD2|TRBJ2-5
CSPRYGRAEETQYF
TGCAGTCCCCGATACGGGAGGGCCGAGGAGACCCAGTACTTC
>12|TRBV10-2|many|-|TRBJ1-2
CASSTDSYGYTF
TGCGCCAGCAGTACAGACAGTTATGGCTACACCTTC
>17|TRBV4-1|-|TRBD1|TRBJ1-3
CASSRQGVTLSGNTIYF
TGCGCCAGCAGCCGACAGGGGGTAACCCTCTCTGGAAACACCATATATTTT
>14|TRBV25-1|-|-|TRBJ1-5
CASSGADSNQPQHF
TGTGCCAGCAGTGGGGCGGATAGCAATCAGCCCCAGCATTTT
>14|TRBV29-1|-|-|TRBJ2-7
CIPPAHRTLYEQYF
TGCATCCCCCCGGCCCACAGGACCCTCTACGAGCAGTACTTC